The entry that follows covers one T cell receptor (beta chain) sequence. TCRdb analysed the 5' RACE reads with MiXCR anew, one entry per CDR3 protein. The sample records about 520,000 distinct CDR3 sequences, about 20% being singletons. The data are from a study of identical twins. V trimming: 3 bases; J trimming: 0 bases; junction bases outside the gene matches: 2. This CDR3 is 15 amino acids long. CDR1 and CDR2 (germline): DFQATT, SNEGSKA (reference sequence). This same sample was also part of a study on T cells expressing NK-cell markers. Per that paper: These clonotypes additionally ranked first within the CD3+CD56-NKG2C+ fraction of a handful of donors.

This chain connects TRBV20-1 to TRBJ2-1, with TRBD2 identical over 10 bases. The source material was CD4+ T cells sorted from blood. The TCR was taken from a woman under 30 in good health. CDR3 sequence: CSARSGRGSYNEQFF. CDR3 DNA: TGCAGTGCTAGGAGCGGGAGGGGCTCCTACAATGAGCAGTTCTTC.